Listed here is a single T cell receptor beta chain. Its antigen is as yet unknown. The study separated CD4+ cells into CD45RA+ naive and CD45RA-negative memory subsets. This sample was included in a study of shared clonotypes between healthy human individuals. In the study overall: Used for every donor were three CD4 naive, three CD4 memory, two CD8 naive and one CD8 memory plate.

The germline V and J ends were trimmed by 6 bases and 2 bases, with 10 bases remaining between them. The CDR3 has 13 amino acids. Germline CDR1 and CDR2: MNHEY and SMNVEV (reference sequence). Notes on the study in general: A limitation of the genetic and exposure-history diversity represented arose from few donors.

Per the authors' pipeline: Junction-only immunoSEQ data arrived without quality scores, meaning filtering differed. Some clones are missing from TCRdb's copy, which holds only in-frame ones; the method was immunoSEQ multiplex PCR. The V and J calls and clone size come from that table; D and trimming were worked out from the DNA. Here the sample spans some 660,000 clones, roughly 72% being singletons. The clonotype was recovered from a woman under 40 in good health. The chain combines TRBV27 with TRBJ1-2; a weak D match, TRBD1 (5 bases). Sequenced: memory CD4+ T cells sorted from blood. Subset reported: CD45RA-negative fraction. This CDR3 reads CASRAGLNYGYTF. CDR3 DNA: TGTGCCAGCAGGGCAGGGCTAAACTATGGCTACACCTTC.